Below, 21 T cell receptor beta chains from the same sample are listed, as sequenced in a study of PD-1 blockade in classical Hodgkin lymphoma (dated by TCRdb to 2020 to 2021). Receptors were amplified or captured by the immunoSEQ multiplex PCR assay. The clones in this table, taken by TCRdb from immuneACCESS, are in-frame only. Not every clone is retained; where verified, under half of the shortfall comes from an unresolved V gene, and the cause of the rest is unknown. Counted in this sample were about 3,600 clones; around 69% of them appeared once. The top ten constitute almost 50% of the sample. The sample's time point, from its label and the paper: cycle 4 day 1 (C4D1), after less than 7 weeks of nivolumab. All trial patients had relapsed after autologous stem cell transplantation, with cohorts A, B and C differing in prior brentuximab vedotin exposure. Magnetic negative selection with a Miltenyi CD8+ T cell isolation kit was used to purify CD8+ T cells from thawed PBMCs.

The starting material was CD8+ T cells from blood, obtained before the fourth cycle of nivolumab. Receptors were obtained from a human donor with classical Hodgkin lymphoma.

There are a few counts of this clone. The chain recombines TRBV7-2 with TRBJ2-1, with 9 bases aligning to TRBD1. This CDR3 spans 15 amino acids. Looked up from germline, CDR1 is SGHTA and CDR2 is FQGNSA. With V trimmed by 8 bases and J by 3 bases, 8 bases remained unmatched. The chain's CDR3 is CASGITGGGYNEQFF. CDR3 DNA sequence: TGTGCCAGCGGGATTACAGGGGGCGGCTACAATGAGCAGTTCTTC.

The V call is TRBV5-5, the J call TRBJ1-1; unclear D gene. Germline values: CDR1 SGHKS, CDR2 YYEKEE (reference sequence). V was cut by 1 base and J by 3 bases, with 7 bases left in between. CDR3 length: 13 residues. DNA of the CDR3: TGTGCCAGCAGCTTGCAATCTGACACTGAAGCTTTCTTT. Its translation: CASSLQSDTEAFF.

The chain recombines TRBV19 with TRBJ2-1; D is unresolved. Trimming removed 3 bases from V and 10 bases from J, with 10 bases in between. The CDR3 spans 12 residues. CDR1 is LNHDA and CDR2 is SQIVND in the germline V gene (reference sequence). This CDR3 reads CASSIIGNEQFF. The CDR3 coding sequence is TGTGCCAGTAGTATTATAGGGAACGAGCAGTTCTTC.

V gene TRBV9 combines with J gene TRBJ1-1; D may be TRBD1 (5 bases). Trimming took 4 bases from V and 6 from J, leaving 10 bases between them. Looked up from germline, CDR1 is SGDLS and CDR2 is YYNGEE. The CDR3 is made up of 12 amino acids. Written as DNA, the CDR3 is TGTGCCAGCAGCCCCCAGGGTGCTGAAGCTTTCTTT. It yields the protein CASSPQGAEAFF.

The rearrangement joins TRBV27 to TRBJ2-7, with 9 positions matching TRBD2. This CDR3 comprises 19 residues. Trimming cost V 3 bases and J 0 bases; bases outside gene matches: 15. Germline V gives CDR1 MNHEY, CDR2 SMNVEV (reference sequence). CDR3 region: CASSFNYQESGRPSYEQYF. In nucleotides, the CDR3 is TGTGCCAGCAGTTTTAATTACCAGGAAAGCGGGAGGCCCTCCTACGAGCAGTACTTC.

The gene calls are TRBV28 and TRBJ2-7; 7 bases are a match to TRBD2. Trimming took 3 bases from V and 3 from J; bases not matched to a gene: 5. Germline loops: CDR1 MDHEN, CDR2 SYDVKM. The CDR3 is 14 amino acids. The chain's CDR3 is CASSFSREIYEQYF. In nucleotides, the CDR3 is TGTGCCAGCAGTTTTTCGCGGGAGATCTACGAGCAGTACTTC.

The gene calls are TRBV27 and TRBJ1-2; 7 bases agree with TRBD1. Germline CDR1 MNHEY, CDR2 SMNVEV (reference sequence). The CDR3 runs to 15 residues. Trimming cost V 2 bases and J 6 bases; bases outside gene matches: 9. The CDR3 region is CASSLASTGVDGYTF. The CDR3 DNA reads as TGTGCCAGCAGTTTAGCGTCAACAGGGGTGGATGGCTACACCTTC.

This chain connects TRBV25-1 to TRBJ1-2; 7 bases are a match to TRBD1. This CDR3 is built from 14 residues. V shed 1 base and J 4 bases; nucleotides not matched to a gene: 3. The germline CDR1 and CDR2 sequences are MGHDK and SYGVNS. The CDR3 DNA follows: TGTGCCAGCAGTGAATTTGCAGGGGGCTATGGCTACACCTTC. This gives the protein CASSEFAGGYGYTF.

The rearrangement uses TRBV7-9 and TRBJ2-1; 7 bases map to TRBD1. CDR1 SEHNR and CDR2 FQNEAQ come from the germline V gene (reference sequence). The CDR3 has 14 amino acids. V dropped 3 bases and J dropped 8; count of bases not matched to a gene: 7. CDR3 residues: CASSFDRAPDEQFF. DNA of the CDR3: TGTGCCAGCAGCTTCGACAGGGCACCTGATGAGCAGTTCTTC.

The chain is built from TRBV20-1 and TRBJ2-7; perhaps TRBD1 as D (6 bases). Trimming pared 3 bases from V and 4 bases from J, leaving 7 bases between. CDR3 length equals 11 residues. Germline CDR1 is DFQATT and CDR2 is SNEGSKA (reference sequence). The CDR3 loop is CSASDRYEQYF. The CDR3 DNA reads TGCAGTGCTAGCGACAGGTACGAGCAGTACTTC.

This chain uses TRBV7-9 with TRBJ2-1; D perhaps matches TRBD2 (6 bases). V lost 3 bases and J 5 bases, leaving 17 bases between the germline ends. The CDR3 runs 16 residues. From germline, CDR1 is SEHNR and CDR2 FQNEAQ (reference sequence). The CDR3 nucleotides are TGTGCCAGCAGCTTGGGGCAGGGTGGGACTGACAATGAGCAGTTCTTC. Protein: CASSLGQGGTDNEQFF.

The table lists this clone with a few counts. CDR3 region: CASGWGQPPNQPQHF. The CDR3 DNA reads as TGTGCCAGCGGTTGGGGACAGCCTCCCAATCAGCCCCAGCATTTT. J is TRBJ1-5 and V is TRBV6-5, with 7 bases identical to TRBD1. Germline CDR1 MNHEY, CDR2 SVGAGI. The CDR3 consists of 15 residues. Losses at the gene ends were 8 bases for V and 3 bases for J; bases not matched to a gene: 10.

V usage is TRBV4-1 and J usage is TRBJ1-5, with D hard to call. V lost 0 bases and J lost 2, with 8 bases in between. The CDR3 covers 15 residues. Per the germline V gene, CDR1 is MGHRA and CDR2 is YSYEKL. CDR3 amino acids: CASSQEQMGNQPQHF. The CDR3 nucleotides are TGCGCCAGCAGCCAAGAGCAAATGGGCAATCAGCCCCAGCATTTT.

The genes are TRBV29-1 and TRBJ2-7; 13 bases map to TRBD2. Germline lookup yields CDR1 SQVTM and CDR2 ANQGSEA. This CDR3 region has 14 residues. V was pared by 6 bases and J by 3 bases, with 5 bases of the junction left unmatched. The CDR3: CSVDGLAGDYEQYF. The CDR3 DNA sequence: TGCAGCGTCGACGGACTAGCGGGAGACTACGAGCAGTACTTC.

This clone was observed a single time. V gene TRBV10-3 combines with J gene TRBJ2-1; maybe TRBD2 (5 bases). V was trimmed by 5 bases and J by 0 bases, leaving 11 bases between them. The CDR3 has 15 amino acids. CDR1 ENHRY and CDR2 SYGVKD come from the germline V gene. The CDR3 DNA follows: TGTGCCATCAGTATGGACTCCTCCTCCTACAATGAGCAGTTCTTC. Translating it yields CAISMDSSSYNEQFF.

The CDR3 sequence is CASSTSTGTGRYEQYF. CDR3 coding DNA: TGTGCCAGCAGTACCTCAACCGGGACAGGACGCTACGAGCAGTACTTC. The V and J genes are TRBV28 and TRBJ2-7; 8 nucleotides line up with TRBD1. The germline gives CDR1 MDHEN, CDR2 SYDVKM. Trimming at V came to 5 bases and at J to 3 bases, leaving 12 bases not matched to a gene. The CDR3 spans 16 residues.

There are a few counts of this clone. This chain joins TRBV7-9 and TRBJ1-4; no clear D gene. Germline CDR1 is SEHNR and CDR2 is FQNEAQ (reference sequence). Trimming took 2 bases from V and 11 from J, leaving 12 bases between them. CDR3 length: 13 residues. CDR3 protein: CASSLPRVGKLFF. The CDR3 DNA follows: TGTGCCAGCAGCTTACCCCGGGTCGGGAAACTGTTTTTT.

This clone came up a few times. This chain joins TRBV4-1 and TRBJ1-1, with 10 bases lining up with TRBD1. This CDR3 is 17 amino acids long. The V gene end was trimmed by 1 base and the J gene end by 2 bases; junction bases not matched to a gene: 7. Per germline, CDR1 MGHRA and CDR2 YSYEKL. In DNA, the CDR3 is TGCGCCAGCAGCCAAGTGCCGGGACAGGGGTCTAACACTGAAGCTTTCTTT. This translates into CASSQVPGQGSNTEAFF.

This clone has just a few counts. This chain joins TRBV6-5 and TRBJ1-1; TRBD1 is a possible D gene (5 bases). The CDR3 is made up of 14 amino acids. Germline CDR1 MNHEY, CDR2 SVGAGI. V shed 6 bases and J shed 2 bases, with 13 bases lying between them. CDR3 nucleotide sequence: TGTGCCAGCAGCATTGGGGGTAGTAACACTGAAGCTTTCTTT. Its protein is CASSIGGSNTEAFF.

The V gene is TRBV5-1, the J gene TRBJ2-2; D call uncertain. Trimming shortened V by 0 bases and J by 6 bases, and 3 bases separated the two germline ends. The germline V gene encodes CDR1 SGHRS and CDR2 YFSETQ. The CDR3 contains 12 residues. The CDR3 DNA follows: TGCGCCAGCAGCTTGGTGGCCGGGGAGCTGTTTTTT. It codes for CASSLVAGELFF.

The CDR3 loop reads CASSQGEESYEQYF. The CDR3 region has the DNA TGTGCCAGCAGCCAAGGGGAAGAATCCTACGAGCAGTACTTC. The chain combines TRBV9 with TRBJ2-7, with a possible D match to TRBD1 (5 bases). Germline CDR1 SGDLS, CDR2 YYNGEE. There are 14 residues in the CDR3. Trimming removed 4 bases from V and 1 base from J, with 12 bases in between.